This T cell receptor (beta chain) was captured by sequencing in a study of shared clonotypes between healthy human individuals. Only Caucasian adults living in Nashville, Tennessee made up the donor group. TCRdb keeps only in-frame clones here, not all; method: immunoSEQ multiplex PCR. Of 1.5 million to 1.9 million clones in the sample, 98% were seen once. Per germline, CDR1 KGHSH and CDR2 LQKENI. V was shortened by 1 base and J by 0 bases, with 13 bases between the two germline ends. The CDR3 covers 18 residues. Sequenced sample: naive CD4+ T cells sorted from blood. The subset denotes: CD45RA+ positively selected. This chain uses TRBV18 with TRBJ2-6; D remains ambiguous. The clonotype originates from a young man in good health. CDR3 nucleotides: TGTGCCAGCTCACCACGGCAGGCCCTCTCCTCTGGGGCCAACGTCCTGACTTTC. As protein: CASSPRQALSSGANVLTF.